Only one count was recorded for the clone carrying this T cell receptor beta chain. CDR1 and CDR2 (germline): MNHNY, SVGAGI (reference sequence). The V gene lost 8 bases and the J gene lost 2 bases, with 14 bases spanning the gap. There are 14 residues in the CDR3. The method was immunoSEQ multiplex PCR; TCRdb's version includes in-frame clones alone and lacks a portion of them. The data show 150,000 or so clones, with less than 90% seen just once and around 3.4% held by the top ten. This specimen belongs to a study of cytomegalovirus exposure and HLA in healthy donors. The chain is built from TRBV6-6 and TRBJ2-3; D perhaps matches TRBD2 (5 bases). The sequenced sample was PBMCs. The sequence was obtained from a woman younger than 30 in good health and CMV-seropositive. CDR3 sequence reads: CASSGELATDTQYF. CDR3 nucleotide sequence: TGTGCCAGCTCAGGAGAGCTAGCCACAGATACGCAGTATTTT.